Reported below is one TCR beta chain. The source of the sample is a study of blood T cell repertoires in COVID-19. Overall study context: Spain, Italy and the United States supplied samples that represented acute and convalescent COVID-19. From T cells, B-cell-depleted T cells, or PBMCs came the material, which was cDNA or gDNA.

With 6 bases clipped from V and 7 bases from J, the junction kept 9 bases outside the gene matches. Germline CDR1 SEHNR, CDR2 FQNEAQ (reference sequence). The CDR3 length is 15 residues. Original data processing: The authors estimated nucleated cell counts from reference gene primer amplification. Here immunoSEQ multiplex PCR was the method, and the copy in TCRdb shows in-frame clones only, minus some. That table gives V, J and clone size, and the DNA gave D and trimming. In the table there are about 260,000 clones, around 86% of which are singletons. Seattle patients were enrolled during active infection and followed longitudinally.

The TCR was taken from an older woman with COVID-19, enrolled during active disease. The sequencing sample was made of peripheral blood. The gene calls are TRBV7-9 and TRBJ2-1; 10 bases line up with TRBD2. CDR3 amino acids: CASRPASGSVNEQFF. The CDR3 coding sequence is TGTGCCAGCAGACCAGCTAGCGGGAGTGTGAATGAGCAGTTCTTC. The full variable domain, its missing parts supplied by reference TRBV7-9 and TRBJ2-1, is DTGVSQNPRHKITKRGQNVTFRCDPISEHNRLYWYRQTLGQGPEFLTYFQNEAQLEKSRLLSDRFSAERPKGSFSTLEIQRTEQGDSAMYLCASRPASGSVNEQFFGPGTRLTVL.